The source of this T cell receptor beta chain is a study of cytomegalovirus exposure and HLA in healthy donors. From germline, CDR1 is SGHRS and CDR2 YFSETQ. After removal of 3 bases from V and 1 base from J, the junction contained 5 bases not matched to a gene. CDR3 size: 15 residues. Both 60 Vbeta primers and 13 Jbeta primers went into the PCR. Clones were sequenced by immunoSEQ multiplex PCR, and TCRdb holds only the in-frame ones, with some missing. The table shows some 130,000 clones, with about three quarters occurring only once. This clone was picked up one time. The source material was PBMCs. This TCR derives from a woman aged 40 to 50 in good health and CMV-seronegative. The rearrangement uses TRBV5-1 and TRBJ1-1; 8 positions agree with TRBD1. The chain's CDR3 is CASSSRTGTNTEAFF. The CDR3 DNA follows: TGCGCCAGCAGCTCCCGGACAGGGACGAACACTGAAGCTTTCTTT. The full variable domain, with the rest looked up from reference TRBV5-1 and TRBJ1-1, is KAGVTQTPRYLIKTRGQQVTLSCSPISGHRSVSWYQQTPGQGLQFLFEYFSETQRNKGNFPGRFSGRQFSNSRSEMNVSTLELGDSALYLCASSSRTGTNTEAFFGQGTRLTVV.